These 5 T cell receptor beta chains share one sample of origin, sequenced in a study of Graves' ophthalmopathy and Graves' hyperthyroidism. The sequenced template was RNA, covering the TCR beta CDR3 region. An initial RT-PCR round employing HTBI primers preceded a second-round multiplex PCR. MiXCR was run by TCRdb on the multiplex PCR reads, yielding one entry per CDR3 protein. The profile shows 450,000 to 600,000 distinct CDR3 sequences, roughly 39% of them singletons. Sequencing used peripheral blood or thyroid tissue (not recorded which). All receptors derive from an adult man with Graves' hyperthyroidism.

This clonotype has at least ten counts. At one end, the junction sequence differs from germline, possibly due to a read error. The DNA for the CDR3 is TGTGCCAGCAGTTTAGGGTGGGATAGCAATCAGCCCCAGCATTTT. It specifies CASSLGWDSNQPQHF. The chain carries TRBV5-1 and TRBJ1-5; D not certain. CDR1 is SGHRS and CDR2 is YFSETQ in the germline V gene. The CDR3 sequence is 15 residues long.

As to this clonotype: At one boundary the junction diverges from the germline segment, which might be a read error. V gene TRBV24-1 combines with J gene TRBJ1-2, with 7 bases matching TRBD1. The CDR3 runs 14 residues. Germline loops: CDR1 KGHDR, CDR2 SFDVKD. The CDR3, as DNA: TGTGCCAGCAGAGACTTCACAGGGGTGGATGGCGACACCTTC. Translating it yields CASRDFTGVDGDTF.

The CDR3 spells CAISSARDNQPQHF. The CDR3 nucleotides are TGTGCCATCTCATCGGCCAGGGACAATCAGCCCCAGCATTTT. This chain uses TRBV10-3 with TRBJ1-5; D is perhaps TRBD1 (5 bases). The V end lost 8 bases, the J end lost 3 bases, and 14 bases lay between the germline ends. Germline CDR1 and CDR2: ENHRY and SYGVKD. The CDR3 totals 14 residues.

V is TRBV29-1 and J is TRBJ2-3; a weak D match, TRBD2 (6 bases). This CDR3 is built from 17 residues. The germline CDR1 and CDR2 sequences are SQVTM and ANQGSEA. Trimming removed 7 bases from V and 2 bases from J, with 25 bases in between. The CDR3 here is CSAGRDLKSTNTDTQYF. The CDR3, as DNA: TGCAGCGCGGGTCGGGACTTGAAATCCACTAACACAGATACGCAGTATTTT.

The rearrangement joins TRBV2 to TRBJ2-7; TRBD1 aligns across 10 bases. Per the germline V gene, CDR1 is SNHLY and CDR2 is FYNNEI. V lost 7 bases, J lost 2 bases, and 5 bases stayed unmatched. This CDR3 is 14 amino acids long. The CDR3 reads CASNGTGDTYEQYF. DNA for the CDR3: TGTGCCAGCAATGGGACAGGGGACACCTACGAGCAGTACTTC.